The clone carrying this T cell receptor beta chain was seen a few times. Its antigen is unknown. Time point noted: sample taken at primary tumor resection. The V end was cut by 5 bases, the J end by 6 bases, with 7 bases between. CDR1 is KGHDR, CDR2 SFDVKD, per germline. CDR3 length: 12 residues. This sample is part of a study of spatial heterogeneity in lung cancer. Study-level information: Alpha-chain sequences were consistently detected in smaller numbers than beta-chain sequences. Study findings and constraints: Resection saw ubiquitous expanded tumor TCRs appear in blood more than follow-up did.

Carried by each TCR cDNA molecule was a unique molecular identifier. TCRdb re-analysed the 5' RACE reads in MiXCR, keeping a single row per CDR3 protein. The data show around 24,000 distinct CDR3 sequences, 7% seen once. The material was PBMCs, obtained at surgery. The source is a male donor with early-stage non-small cell lung cancer. The chain recombines TRBV24-1 with TRBJ2-1; perhaps D is TRBD1 or TRBD2 (5 bases each). CDR3 DNA sequence: TGTGCCACCAGTGTAGGGACCAATGAGCAGTTCTTC. Translated: CATSVGTNEQFF.